The next 3 T cell receptor beta chains were all read from a single sample in a study of breast tumors, draining lymph nodes, adjacent tissues. TCRdb used MiXCR to reprocess the multiplex PCR reads, holding one entry per CDR3 protein. The table shows tens of thousands of distinct CDR3 sequences, with approximately 54% occurring only once. The sample consisted of breast tumor tissue. The receptor source for this set is a female donor with breast cancer. Some clones in this sample may be carry-over from other donors' samples.

This clonotype has just one count. The chain carries TRBV6-6 and TRBJ2-7; a weak D match, TRBD1 (5 bases). Germline loops: CDR1 MNHNY, CDR2 SVGAGI (reference sequence). Trimming took 5 bases from V and 2 from J, leaving 7 bases between them. This CDR3 contains 12 residues. Here the CDR3 reads CASSTQAYEQYF. The CDR3 DNA is TGTGCCAGCAGTACACAGGCCTACGAGCAGTACTTC.

On this clonotype: Given the absence of the conserved phenylalanine or tryptophan at the CDR3 end, a read error is likely. The DNA is omitted, as the CDR3 cannot be located on it reliably, and the CDR3 follows TCRdb's listing. The V call is TRBV5-1, the J call TRBJ2-3. The CDR3 region is 12 residues in length, termini included. Per the germline V gene, CDR1 is SGHRS and CDR2 is YFSETQ. CDR3 loop: CASSFGTDTQYL.

On this clonotype itself: Relative to the germline gene, one junction end is altered; a read error may explain this. V gene TRBV3-1 combines with J gene TRBJ2-7, with D maybe TRBD1 (5 bases). Germline V CDR1 and CDR2: LGHDT, YNNKEL (reference sequence). The CDR3 totals 13 residues. CDR3 in amino acids: CASSQRDSYEQYF. The CDR3 DNA is TGCGCCAGCAGCCAAAGAGACAGTTACGAGCAGTACTTC.